These T cell receptor beta chains were read from a single sample in a study of blood T cell repertoires in COVID-19. The table came from immunoSEQ multiplex PCR; TCRdb's copy has only in-frame clones and leaves some out. The sample records tens of thousands of clones, 86% being singletons. The sequencing sample was made of peripheral blood. Receptors were obtained from a man aged 50 to 59 with active or convalescent COVID-19. Both conserved end residues are part of each CDR3. The D gene is left open where the match is weak. Clone sizes are given selectively: once, few, many, or a class where the clone is expanded.

clone_size j_call d_call v_call cdr3_nt cdr3_aa
. TRBJ2-7 TRBD2 TRBV11-3 TGTGCCAGCAGCTTAGAAGGGACTAGCGTGAGTGAGCAGTACTTC CASSLEGTSVSEQYF
. TRBJ2-1 . TRBV5-4 TGTGCCAGCAGCTTGGACAGGATCTCCTACAATGAGCAGTTCTTC CASSLDRISYNEQFF
. TRBJ2-3 . TRBV11-2 TGTGCCAGCAGCCCTTCTGCAGATACGCAGTATTTT CASSPSADTQYF
. TRBJ1-3 . TRBV25-1 TGTGCCAGCAGGTCCACAGGAAACTCTGGAAACACCATATATTTT CASRSTGNSGNTIYF
. TRBJ1-1 . TRBV10-1 TGCGCCAGCAGTGTAGGGGTTAGAACTGAAGCTTTCTTT CASSVGVRTEAFF
. TRBJ2-1 . TRBV12-3/TRBV12-4 TGTGCCAGCAGCCTTCACAATGAGCAGTTCTTC CASSLHNEQFF
. TRBJ2-7 . TRBV3-1/TRBV3-2 TGTGCCAGCAGCCAAGAAAGGACCTGGGACACACAAGGAAACGAGCAGTACTTC CASSQERTWDTQGNEQYF
. TRBJ2-3 TRBD2 TRBV28 TGTGCCAGCAGTTTGGCTGGGCTAGCGGGAGCGGGAGATACGCAGTATTTT CASSLAGLAGAGDTQYF
. TRBJ2-4 TRBD2 TRBV10-3 TGTGCCATCAGTGAGGGGGACACTAGCGGGAGTAAAAACATTCAGTACTTC CAISEGDTSGSKNIQYF
. TRBJ2-1 . TRBV5-1 TGCGCCAGCAGCTTTTTCGTCGACAATGAGCAGTTCTTC CASSFFVDNEQFF
once TRBJ2-2 . TRBV19 TGTGCCAGTAGTATTTTAGCGGACAACACCGGGGAGCTGTTTTTT CASSILADNTGELFF
. TRBJ2-3 TRBD1 TRBV27 TGTGCCAGCAGTGTACGCGGGACAGGGGCTCCAGATACGCAGTATTTT CASSVRGTGAPDTQYF
. TRBJ1-2 . TRBV23-1 TGCGCCAGCAGTCAAACCCCAGGGAAGGGTGACTATGGCTACACCTTC CASSQTPGKGDYGYTF
. TRBJ1-2 TRBD1 TRBV2 TGTGCCAGCGCCCGGGACAGGGGGCGCGTCTATGGCTACACCTTC CASARDRGRVYGYTF
few TRBJ2-7 . TRBV23-1 TGCGCCAGCAGTCAACCAGGGGATTGGGACTACGAGCAGTACTTC CASSQPGDWDYEQYF
. TRBJ2-7 TRBD1 TRBV6-6 TGTGCCAGCAGTTACGATCCAGGGGGCCCCTACGAGCAGTACTTC CASSYDPGGPYEQYF
few TRBJ1-5 . TRBV5-1 TGCGCCAGCAGTCCGCAGGGTAGCAATCAGCCCCAGCATTTT CASSPQGSNQPQHF
few TRBJ2-2 TRBD1 TRBV27 TGTGCCAGCAGTTTATGGGGACAGGGTCCCCCCGGGGAGCTGTTTTTT CASSLWGQGPPGELFF
. TRBJ2-3 . TRBV10-3 TGTGCCATCGCAGGTGGGTCAGATACGCAGTATTTT CAIAGGSDTQYF
. TRBJ1-1 . TRBV28 TGTGCCAGCAGTGTACAGGGGAACACTGAAGCTTTCTTT CASSVQGNTEAFF
. TRBJ1-2 TRBD1 TRBV2 TGTGCCAGCAGGCCGGGACAGGGGGCAGGGTATGGCTACACCTTC CASRPGQGAGYGYTF
. TRBJ1-1 . TRBV11-3 TGTGCCAGCAGCTTGAACAGAGACACTGAAGCTTTCTTT CASSLNRDTEAFF
. TRBJ2-5 . TRBV11-2 TGTGCCAGCAGCTTAAACCCAGGGGGGTACCAAGAGACCCAGTACTTC CASSLNPGGYQETQYF
. TRBJ2-7 TRBD2 TRBV27 TGTGCCAGCAGTTACTCAATCACTAGCGGCCCCGTCAGCGAGCAGTACTTC CASSYSITSGPVSEQYF
. TRBJ2-7 . TRBV10-1 TGCGCCAGCAGTACAGGAGTTGGCTACGAGCAGTACTTC CASSTGVGYEQYF
. TRBJ2-3 . TRBV29-1 TGCAGCGTTGAAGGTTACGGCGGGGGCACAGATACGCAGTATTTT CSVEGYGGGTDTQYF
. TRBJ1-4 . TRBV14 TGTGCCAGCAGCCGCCACGCGGGGGGCACTAATGAAAAACTGTTTTTT CASSRHAGGTNEKLFF
few TRBJ2-5 TRBD2 TRBV3-1/TRBV3-2 TGTGCCAGCAGCCAAAGGCGGGGGGGCGAAGAGACCCAGTACTTC CASSQRRGGEETQYF
. TRBJ2-1 TRBD2 TRBV18 TGTGCCAGCTCACCGGGACTAGCGGGACGAATGACATACAATGAGCAGTTCTTC CASSPGLAGRMTYNEQFF
. TRBJ2-1 TRBD2 TRBV7-9 TGTGCCAGCAGCCCGGGGGGGTCCTACAATGAGCAGTTCTTC CASSPGGSYNEQFF
. TRBJ2-7 . TRBV3-1/TRBV3-2 TGTGCCAGCAGCCAAGTTCTCGGGGGCGAGCAGTACTTC CASSQVLGGEQYF
. TRBJ2-7 TRBD1 TRBV30 TGTGCCTGGAGTCGAACGTCTACCGGGACAGGGAACTACGAGCAGTACTTC CAWSRTSTGTGNYEQYF
. TRBJ2-6 TRBD1 TRBV12-5 TGTGCTAGTGGTTTGGTACTTTCAGGGGGTCTATCTGGGGCCAACGTCCTGACTTTC CASGLVLSGGLSGANVLTF
. TRBJ2-3 TRBD1 TRBV9 TGTGCCAGCAGCGTAGCAGGGGGTGGCACAGATACGCAGTATTTT CASSVAGGGTDTQYF
. TRBJ2-7 TRBD2 TRBV5-4 TGTGCCAGCAGCACGGGACTAGCGGGAGCCCCATACGAGCAGTACTTC CASSTGLAGAPYEQYF
. TRBJ2-7 . TRBV19 TGTGCCACTAGAAATCCCCGGTCTGCTGGTGAGCAGTACTTC CATRNPRSAGEQYF
. TRBJ2-1 TRBD1 TRBV30 TGTGCCCGTGACAGGGTACCCTACAATGAGCAGTTCTTC CARDRVPYNEQFF
once TRBJ2-1 . TRBV5-1 TGCGCCAGCAGCTCGATTAGCGGAAGCTCCTACAATGAGCAGTTCTTC CASSSISGSSYNEQFF
. TRBJ1-2 TRBD1 TRBV19 TGTGCCAGTAGTACCTCCCGGGACAGACGTAATTATGGCTACACCTTC CASSTSRDRRNYGYTF
. TRBJ2-1 TRBD2 TRBV19 TGTGCCAGTAGTATGGCTAGCGGAAGCACGTACAATGAGCAGTTCTTC CASSMASGSTYNEQFF
few TRBJ1-2 . TRBV28 TGTGCCACGGGGGGTGCCTATGGCTACACCTTC CATGGAYGYTF
. TRBJ2-5 . TRBV30 TGTGCCTGTAGTCGGGGTTGGGGAGAGACCCAGTACTTC CACSRGWGETQYF
. TRBJ1-2 . TRBV18 TGTGCCAGCTCACCAGTCGAGGGGGTTGACTATGGCTACACCTTC CASSPVEGVDYGYTF
. TRBJ1-3 . TRBV30 TGTGCCTGGAGTCGGGGGGGAGGTTATACTGGAAACACCATATATTTT CAWSRGGGYTGNTIYF
. TRBJ1-1 . TRBV5-1 TGCGCCAGCAGCTTTGCGGGGGCCGGCACTGAAGCTTTCTTT CASSFAGAGTEAFF
. TRBJ2-3 . TRBV3-1/TRBV3-2 TGTGCCAGCAGCCAAGATATGAGAAACACAGATACGCAGTATTTT CASSQDMRNTDTQYF
. TRBJ2-3 . TRBV5-4 TGTGCCAGCAGCAACCGGGAGAACACAGATACGCAGTATTTT CASSNRENTDTQYF
. TRBJ1-4 . TRBV30 TGTGCCTGGCGTTACAGGGCCGGTGAAAAACTGTTTTTT CAWRYRAGEKLFF
once TRBJ2-7 . TRBV9 TGTGCCAGCAGCGTAGCATCTGGTGTAGACTACGAGCAGTACTTC CASSVASGVDYEQYF
. TRBJ2-7 TRBD2 TRBV4-2 TGTGCCAGCAGCCGGGATCTAGCGGGAGGTTTCTACGAGCAGTACTTC CASSRDLAGGFYEQYF
. TRBJ2-5 TRBD2 TRBV5-1 TGCGCCAGCAGCCGTACCGGGACTAGCGTATATGGGGAGACCCAGTACTTC CASSRTGTSVYGETQYF
. TRBJ1-1 . TRBV28 TGTGCCAGCCTCACGCAGGGGACTGAAGCTTTCTTT CASLTQGTEAFF
. TRBJ2-7 . TRBV2 TGTGCCAGCAGTTCGGCTAGGGGTCCCAGAAAGCAGTACTTC CASSSARGPRKQYF
. TRBJ2-3 . TRBV5-1 TGCGCCAGCAGCTACGGGACTAGCACAGATACGCAGTATTTT CASSYGTSTDTQYF